This T cell receptor (beta chain) was found in a study of T cell repertoires in ileal Crohn's disease (dated by TCRdb to the late 2010s). Regarding the complete study: The median duration of disease was 7.5 to 9.5 years, and at the time of surgery roughly 36% of patients were active smokers. A Rutgeerts score above i0 was used to define endoscopic postoperative recurrence. Every patient underwent surgery because of a complication, which was stricturing disease in roughly 60% of cases and penetrating disease in around 39%. A total of roughly 170 mucosal samples from roughly 50 patients were sequenced, with samples obtained at several locations on the surgical specimen and at postoperative endoscopy. A prospective multicentre cohort supplied the roughly 57 Crohn's disease patients whose TCR repertoires were analysed. About half of the patients received postoperative therapy: around ten received thiopurines and 15 to 20 received anti-TNF agents. Running in parallel with the study was a multicentre cohort set up to find predictors of early endoscopic recurrence following ileocolonic resection. Broader findings and caveats from the paper: Endoscopic recurrence was found to be associated with higher high-frequency clone percentages at surgery, and recurrence was observed in all patients with clonality above 26.8% (18/57). A significantly higher proportion of clonal expansions was observed in active smokers at surgery than in non-smokers (roughly 27% vs 19%, p=0.02). Mucosal CD4 and CD8 T cells were sorted and sequenced only in a subgroup of patients, whose size was not stated. Compared with CD4 T cells, sorted CD8 T cells contained more high-frequency clones, which suggests that the mucosal expansions were mostly CD8.

On this clone itself: Its binding antigen is unknown. The sample holds no much larger clone one base away, and base qualities are not on file.

After removal of 2 bases from V and 7 bases from J, the junction retains 11 bases not matched to a gene. The CDR3 runs 16 residues from the cysteine to the phenylalanine. Only the CDR3 DNA is retained, 48 bases long and in frame from the first base. Taken from the germline V gene, the CDR1 and CDR2 loops are MGHDK and SYGVNS. For commercial TCRB immunosequencing, 450 to 550 nanograms of biopsy DNA were submitted for each sample. CDR3 regions were amplified from genomic DNA by Adaptive Biotechnology using a two-step, amplification bias-controlled multiplex PCR. The first PCR used primers for every V and J gene segment; the second PCR added barcodes and Illumina adapters. CDR3 libraries were sequenced using an Illumina instrument. The source study handled its data this way. Analysis combined the vendor-provided pipelines with custom analysis of raw data in R/Bioconductor under R version 3.3.0. Clonality, which ranges from 0 to 1, was calculated as the inverse of the normalised Shannon entropy across all productive clones. The repertoire share taken up by the top 100 clones defined high-frequency clones, and only clones that passed a 95% confidence test were kept. The Simpson index measured repertoire diversity, and the Morisita-Horn index measured overlap between samples. Sourced from immuneACCESS, this table was stored by TCRdb with only in-frame sequences that have V and J called. A share of the clones is absent; for the studies checked, an unresolved V gene accounts for under half, and the remainder has no known explanation. For V, J and clone size, that table is used; D and trimming come from the DNA. The sample data list over 5,500 clones, and about 76% of these were observed just once. Of the sample, 16% is held by the ten largest clones.

Eligible patients were adults with ileal or ileocolonic Crohn's disease who had an indication for ileocolonic resection. Whole ileal mucosal biopsies were stored frozen at -80°C before DNA extraction. Genomic DNA was extracted from frozen whole biopsies with a TRizol-based method and quantified on a NanoDrop 2000 spectrophotometer. This sequence was found in an adult with Crohn's disease. The chain is made from TRBV25-1 and TRBJ2-7; 10 middle bases align to TRBD2. The sample taken for sequencing was ileal tissue. For the CDR3, the sequence is CASSESGASGSVEQYF. In nucleotides, the sequence is TGTGCCAGCAGTGAAAGTGGGGCTAGCGGGAGTGTTGAGCAGTACTTC.